These 5 T cell receptor beta chains originate from one sample sequenced in a study of tumor-infiltrating lymphocytes in primary liver carcinoma. A primer in the constant region served to generate TCR beta cDNA from 450 to 600 ng of total RNA. Libraries covering TCR beta were generated through three nested multiplex PCR rounds (using a slightly modified ARM-PCR). Investigators reported that the first two PCR rounds, at roughly 10 cycles each, used TRBV1-TRBV30 forward primers with a C-beta reverse primer. TCRdb independently ran MiXCR on the multiplex PCR reads; one entry per CDR3 protein. The sample has about 37,000 distinct CDR3 sequences, around 75% seen once. The tissue used was unsorted bulk material of about 19-34 mg. RNA and DNA were co-extracted from it with the AllPrep DNA/RNA mini kit. The sample taken for sequencing was tumor-adjacent normal liver tissue. Receptor source: a middle-aged man with primary liver carcinoma and hepatitis B virus infection.

As regards this clonotype: The junction does not match germline at one end; this may be a read error. The chain is built from TRBV2 and TRBJ1-1; D not certain. The CDR3 sequence is 13 residues long. Germline V gene data show CDR1 as SNHLY and CDR2 as FYNNEI. As DNA, the CDR3 is TGTGTCAGCAGCAAGAACATGAAGACTGAAGCTTTCTTT. Residues: CVSSKNMKTEAFF. The full variable domain, its missing parts supplied by reference TRBV2 and TRBJ1-1, is EPEVTQTPSHQVTQMGQEVILRCVPISNHLYFYWYRQILGQKVEFLVSFYNNEISEKSEIFDDQFSVERPDGSNFTLKIRSTKLEDSAMYFCVSSKNMKTEAFFGQGTRLTVV.

In the case of this clonotype: A read error may produce the germline difference seen at one junction end. This rearrangement joins TRBV7-9 to TRBJ2-1, with D hard to call. CDR1 SEHNR and CDR2 FQNEAQ come from the germline V gene (reference sequence). CDR3 length equals 14 residues. This CDR3 is CASILLLNFNEQFF. In nucleotides, the CDR3 is TGTGCCAGCATCTTACTTCTGAATTTTAATGAGCAGTTCTTC.

In the case of this clonotype: The CDR3 does not end in the conserved phenylalanine or tryptophan, so this is likely a read error. Here the CDR3 reads CASSSDWTVGDTQYY. The CDR3 bases are TGTGCCAGTAGTTCCGACTGGACTGTTGGGGATACGCAGTATTAT. The rearrangement uses TRBV12-3 or TRBV12-4 and TRBJ2-3, with D tentatively TRBD2 (5 bases). The CDR3 is 15 amino acids.

The chain joins TRBV29-1 to TRBJ2-5; possibly TRBD1 or TRBD2 for D (5 bases each). This CDR3 spans 13 amino acids. From germline, CDR1 is SQVTM and CDR2 ANQGSEA. The CDR3 DNA follows: TGCCCCTCGGGGCCAGGAGGTCGAGAGACCCAGTACTTC. As protein: CPSGPGGRETQYF. The full variable domain, in which reference TRBV29-1 and TRBJ2-5 provide the parts outside the CDR3, is SAVISQKPSRDICQRGTSLTIQCQVDSQVTMMFWYRQQPGQSLTLIATANQGSEATYESGFVIDKFPISRPNLTFSTLTVSNMSPEDSSIYLCPSGPGGRETQYFGPGTRLLVL.

V usage is TRBV5-5 and J usage is TRBJ2-3; 14 bases match TRBD2. Germline V gene data show CDR1 as SGHKS and CDR2 as YYEKEE (reference sequence). The CDR3 sequence is 17 residues long. V shed 8 bases, J shed 5 bases, and the junction held 13 bases outside the gene matches. The DNA for the CDR3 is TGTGCCAGAAGCCCTACCGGGACTAGCGGGAGTGGAGATACGCAGTATTTT. As protein: CARSPTGTSGSGDTQYF.